This paragraph covers one TCR beta chain sequence. Authors' data handling: Researchers report that nucleated cell counts were estimated from reference gene primer amplification. Measured with immunoSEQ multiplex PCR; TCRdb has only the in-frame clones, and not every one. From that table come the V and J calls and clone size; the DNA was used to work out D and trimming. The table includes tens of thousands of clones, 90% detected once. These data originate in a study of blood T cell repertoires in COVID-19. About the study: The samples span acute and convalescent COVID-19 from the United States, Italy and Spain. In each case, the material was cDNA or gDNA derived from T cells, B-cell-depleted T cells, or PBMCs.

This sequence originates from a human donor with active COVID-19. The donor label of this sample is uncertain. Sequencing was carried out using peripheral blood.

The CDR3 bases are TGTGCCAGCAGTTACTCGGGTGAATCCGGGGACTATGGCTACACCTTC. Translating gives CASSYSGESGDYGYTF. This sequence joins TRBV6-6 and TRBJ1-2, with no clear D. The CDR3 totals 16 residues. Germline-derived CDR1 and CDR2 are MNHNY and SVGAGI (reference sequence). Trimming pared 0 bases from V and 3 bases from J, leaving 14 bases between.